The sequence of this TCR beta chain was determined in a study of memory CD4+ T cells and cytomegalovirus serostatus. Study results and limitations: The CMV-associated TCR signature appears largely within the CD4+ memory repertoire. About 40% of the roughly 160 known CMV-associated TCRbeta sequences appeared in CD4+ memory.

The sort gate was single viable CD3+CD4+CD8-CD45RO+ cells for memory CD4+ T cells. Total CD4+ T cells were enriched by CD4 positive selection. V lost 0 bases and J 8 bases, leaving 16 bases between the germline ends. The CDR3 length is 15 residues. Germline V CDR1 and CDR2: MGHRA, YSYEKL. Comments on this clone: Its antigen is unknown.

In the authors' methods: After removing out-of-frame reads, approximately 2 million distinct TCRbeta sequences remained. Profiling relied on immunoSEQ multiplex PCR, and the TCRdb table lists in-frame clones only, not all of them. V and J calls and clone size come straight from that table; D and trimming were deduced from the DNA. The sample has tens of thousands of clones; 70% to 80% are singletons. Material for sequencing was memory CD4+ T cells from blood. The chain links TRBV4-1 to TRBJ1-2; D call uncertain. This sequence originates from an adult in good health and CMV-seronegative. CDR3 DNA: TGCGCCAGCAGCCAAGATACTAGTGTGACAACAGGCTACACCTTC. Translation: CASSQDTSVTTGYTF.